These T cell receptor beta chains were read from a single sample in a study of early T cells in non-severe SARS-CoV-2 infection. A single record per CDR3 protein comes from TCRdb applying MiXCR to the 5' RACE reads. The table has fewer than 80,000 distinct CDR3 sequences, 9% to 15% seen once; the top ten hold 3.5% to 5%. Sequencing was done on a sample of whole blood. The receptors here all came from an adult who was a healthcare worker with PCR-confirmed SARS-CoV-2 infection or an uninfected control (not recorded which). The CDR3 runs from the conserved cysteine through the conserved F or W. Clone size is stated in some rows and not others, as once, few, many or a class when expanded.

CASSQDYRSEQYF,TRBV3-1,NA,TRBJ2-7
CAGRSSDTDTQYF,TRBV5-1,many,TRBJ2-3
CASSFGAGGDEQFF,TRBV5-4,NA,TRBJ2-1
CSVRDRGLTEAFF,TRBV29-1,few,TRBJ1-1
CASSRGQNNQPQHF,TRBV10-2,few,TRBJ1-5
CASSPRRGQGNEQFF,TRBV4-2,few,TRBJ2-1
CASSLEGLVEYF,TRBV7-9,many,TRBJ2-7
CASSEARTSGRSDTQYF,TRBV2,many,TRBJ2-3
CASRPSPQGIYEQYF,TRBV14,few,TRBJ2-7
CARRGGHSKGPSYEQYF,TRBV21-1,NA,TRBJ2-7
CASSSPNTNTGELFF,TRBV5-8,many,TRBJ2-2
CASSLEGGGTEAFF,TRBV5-1,many,TRBJ1-1
CASSHMTGTSKSSYNSPLHF,TRBV6-6,NA,TRBJ1-6
CASSPRVGTRILQETQYF,TRBV12-3/TRBV12-4,many,TRBJ2-5
CASGPGGGADTQYF,TRBV12-5,NA,TRBJ2-3
CASSLGRWEQFF,TRBV5-6,many,TRBJ2-1
CSVAGVMSVRADTQYF,TRBV29-1,few,TRBJ2-3
CASSSTLAPGQGSARHGYTF,TRBV18,NA,TRBJ1-2
CASSRQGAGEQYF,TRBV7-3,few,TRBJ2-7
CSVELLPLGTAAGTQYF,TRBV29-1,NA,TRBJ2-5
CASSFRLAGQTDTQYF,TRBV27,many,TRBJ2-3
CASSIGASFYQETQYF,TRBV19,NA,TRBJ2-5
CALGSSTDTQYF,TRBV7-9,many,TRBJ2-3
CSAAGDLAKNIQYF,TRBV29-1,few,TRBJ2-4
CASSLVGGDQPQHF,TRBV5-5,many,TRBJ1-5
CASSLAPGSHSGNTIYF,TRBV7-3,NA,TRBJ1-3
CASTGDGGNSPLHF,TRBV12-3/TRBV12-4,many,TRBJ1-6
CSARVVGGLYNSPLHF,TRBV20-1,few,TRBJ1-6
CASSGGLKPSTDTQYF,TRBV7-3,many,TRBJ2-3
CSVEIGTASTYNEQFF,TRBV29-1,NA,TRBJ2-1
CAWSEYRGRNQPQHF,TRBV30,many,TRBJ1-5
CASPPAGTIDEQYF,TRBV28,NA,TRBJ2-7
CASSPGRRGHWGDTQYF,TRBV14,many,TRBJ2-3
CASSLMASVYGYTF,TRBV28,NA,TRBJ1-2
CAISGDGRALDTQYF,TRBV10-3,few,TRBJ2-3
CSARGGQGQGTSYEQYF,TRBV29-1,NA,TRBJ2-7
CASSPAGGGGNEQFF,TRBV19,NA,TRBJ2-1
CASSLGSFGLAAAGDTQYF,TRBV5-1,once,TRBJ2-3
CSALGRFNSPLHF,TRBV20-1,few,TRBJ1-6
CASSASYNEQFF,TRBV7-2,many,TRBJ2-1
CASSKTGTSSSGANVLTF,TRBV5-1,many,TRBJ2-6
CASTTIGGRVNEQFF,TRBV5-1,NA,TRBJ2-1
CASTGNNQPQHF,TRBV5-8,few,TRBJ1-5
CATSRGAESTDTQYF,TRBV15,NA,TRBJ2-3
CSVGLAGGNYNEQFF,TRBV29-1,NA,TRBJ2-1
CASSLNENEQFF,TRBV7-6,few,TRBJ2-1
CATNTGRNTIYF,TRBV28,NA,TRBJ1-3
CATSDLEGTSTDTQYF,TRBV24-1,few,TRBJ2-3
CASREQDTQYF,TRBV2,few,TRBJ2-3
CASRSGVGNYGYTF,TRBV6-1,few,TRBJ1-2
CASRVDRDHGYTF,TRBV2,NA,TRBJ1-2